This TCR beta chain was captured by sequencing in a study of blood T cell repertoires in COVID-19. The wider study: PBMCs, B-cell-depleted T cells, or T cells provided the cDNA or gDNA that made up the material.

In the original workflow: Researchers report that nucleated cell counts were estimated from reference gene primer amplification. Profiling relied on immunoSEQ multiplex PCR, and the TCRdb table lists in-frame clones only, not all of them. V, J and clone size were drawn from that table, and D and trimming were deduced from the DNA. The profile covers a few hundred thousand clones, with approximately 87% appearing a single time and approximately 6% taken by the ten largest. The sequence was collected from a man aged 55 to 70 who had recovered from COVID-19. Sequencing was performed on peripheral blood.

CDR3 residues: CASNLTPNTEAFF. The CDR3 region has the DNA TGTGCCAGCAATCTAACTCCGAACACTGAAGCTTTCTTT. This chain connects TRBV6-5 to TRBJ1-1; no clear D gene. This CDR3 is built from 13 residues. Germline V gene lookup returns CDR1 MNHEY and CDR2 SVGAGI. V lost 7 bases and J lost 1, with 10 bases in between.